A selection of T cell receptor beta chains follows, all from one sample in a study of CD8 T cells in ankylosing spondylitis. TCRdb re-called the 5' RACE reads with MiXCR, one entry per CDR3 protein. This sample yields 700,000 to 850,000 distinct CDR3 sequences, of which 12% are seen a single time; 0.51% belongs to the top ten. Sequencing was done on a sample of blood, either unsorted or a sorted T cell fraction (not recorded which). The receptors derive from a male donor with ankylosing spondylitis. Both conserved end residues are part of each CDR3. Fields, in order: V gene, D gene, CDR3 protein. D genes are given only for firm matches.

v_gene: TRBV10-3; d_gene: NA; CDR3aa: CAISESGLFQETQYF
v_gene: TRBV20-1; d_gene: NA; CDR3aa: CSARPAEEAFF
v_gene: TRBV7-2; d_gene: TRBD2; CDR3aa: CASRLAPMFRTDTQYF
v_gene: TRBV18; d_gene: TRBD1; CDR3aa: CASSPGQDNEQFF
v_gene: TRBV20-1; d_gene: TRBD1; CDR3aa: CSARKTGLGYGYTF
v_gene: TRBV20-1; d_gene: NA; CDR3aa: CSARDPRGSTETQYF
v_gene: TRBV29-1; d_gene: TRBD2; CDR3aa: CSVASGRLNTQYF
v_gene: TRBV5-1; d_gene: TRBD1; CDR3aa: CASSPRQGEEGYTF
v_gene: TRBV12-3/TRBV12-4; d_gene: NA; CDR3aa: CASSLGMATEAFF
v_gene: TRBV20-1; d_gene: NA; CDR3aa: CSAKRTAPLHF
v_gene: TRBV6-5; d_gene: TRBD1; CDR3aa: CASSYSSRGLTTDTQYF
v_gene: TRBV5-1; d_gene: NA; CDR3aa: CASSMRTANTGELFF
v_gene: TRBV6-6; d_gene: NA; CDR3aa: CASSYSMYAPAFF
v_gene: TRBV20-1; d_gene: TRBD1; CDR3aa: CSARTGQGNFEQYF
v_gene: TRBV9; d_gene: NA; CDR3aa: CASSVAGDNNEQFF
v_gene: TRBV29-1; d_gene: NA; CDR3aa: CSVAGLNTEAFF
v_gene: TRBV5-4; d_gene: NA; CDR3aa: CASSYAGTHSYEQYF
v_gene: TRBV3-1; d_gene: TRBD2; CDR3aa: CASSQFDTSGEQYF
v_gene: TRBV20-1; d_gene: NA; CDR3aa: CSARDLTGSGELFF
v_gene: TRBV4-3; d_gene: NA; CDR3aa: CASSQVLGLSYNEQFF
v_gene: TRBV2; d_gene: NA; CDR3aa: CASRPGQTYEQYF
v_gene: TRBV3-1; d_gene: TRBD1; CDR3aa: CASSQFQGVGYTF
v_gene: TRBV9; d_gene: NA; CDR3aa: CASSQDGKTEAFF
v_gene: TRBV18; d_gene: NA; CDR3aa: CASSPRAAAPYNEQFF
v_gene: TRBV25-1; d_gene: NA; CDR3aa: CASSEEYGQPQHF
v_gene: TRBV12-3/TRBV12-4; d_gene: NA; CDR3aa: CASNQKGASTDTQYF
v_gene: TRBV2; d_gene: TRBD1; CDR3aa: CASRGGQGRDTQYF
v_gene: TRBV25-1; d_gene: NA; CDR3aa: CASATFDGETQYF
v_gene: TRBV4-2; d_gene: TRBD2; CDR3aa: CASSQRTAGVGLLSREQFF
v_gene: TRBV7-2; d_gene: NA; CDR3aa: CASSLVALGQSEQYF
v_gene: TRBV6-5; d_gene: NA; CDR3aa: CASSNLRTSYEQYF
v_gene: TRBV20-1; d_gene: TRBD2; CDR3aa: CSARDEPLAGSYEQYF
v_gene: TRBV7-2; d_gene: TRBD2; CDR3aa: CASSWTSGPYEQYF
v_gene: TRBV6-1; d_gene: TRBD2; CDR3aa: CASRQREVSYEQYF
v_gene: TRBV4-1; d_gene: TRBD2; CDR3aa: CASNGLAGDTQYF
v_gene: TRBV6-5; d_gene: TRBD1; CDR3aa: CASSYHPGTASYEQYF
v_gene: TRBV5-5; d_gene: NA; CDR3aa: CASSHQGVYGYTF
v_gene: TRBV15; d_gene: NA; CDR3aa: CATSRGGAGDTQYF
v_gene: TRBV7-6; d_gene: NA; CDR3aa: CASSLSDTVEAFF
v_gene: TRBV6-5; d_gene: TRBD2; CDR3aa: CASSTPSGVRGEQYF
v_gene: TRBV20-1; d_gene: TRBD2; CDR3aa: CSAPSGRGAYNEQFF
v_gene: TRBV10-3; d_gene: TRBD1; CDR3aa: CAISGGTGTYEQYF
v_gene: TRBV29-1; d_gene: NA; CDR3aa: CSVGQGTGQETQYF
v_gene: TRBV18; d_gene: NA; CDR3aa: CASSPTRESEAFF
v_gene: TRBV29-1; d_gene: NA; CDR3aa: CSVARSNEKLFF
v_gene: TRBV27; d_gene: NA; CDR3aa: CASSHRVPNEKLFF
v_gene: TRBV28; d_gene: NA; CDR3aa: CASSLGDHKAFF
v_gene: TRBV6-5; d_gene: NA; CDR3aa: CASSYTAQETQYF
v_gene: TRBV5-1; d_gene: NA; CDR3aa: CASSKGFGNIQYF
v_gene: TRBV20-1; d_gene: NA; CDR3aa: CSARDERVPSNQPQHF
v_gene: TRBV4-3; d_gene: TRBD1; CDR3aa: CASSHQDRAGANVLTF
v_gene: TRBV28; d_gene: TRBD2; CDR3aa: CASSLWALADSYEQYF
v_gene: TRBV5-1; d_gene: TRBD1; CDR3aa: CASSLLGQKTQYF
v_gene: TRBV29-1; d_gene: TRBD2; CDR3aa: CSARDYSWGEQYF